This T cell receptor beta chain is from a study of T cells in Graves' hyperthyroidism and ophthalmopathy. Study at large: Peripheral blood was collected at initial diagnosis, before any treatment.

Amplification yielded TCR beta CDR3 regions, with RNA transcripts as the source. TCR CDR3 underwent first-round RT-PCR with the HTBI primer set. TCRdb ran MiXCR on the multiplex PCR reads and lists one entry per CDR3 protein. The sample comprises roughly 280,000 distinct CDR3 sequences, over 15% of which are singletons, and roughly 50% rests with the top ten. Patients having uncontrolled infection, another autoimmune disease, pregnancy or lactation were not included. Each 10 ml fresh peripheral blood draw supplied the PBMCs. This clonotype was recorded many times. The CDR3 runs 12 residues. Trimming took off 3 bases at V and 7 bases at J, with 6 bases between the two ends. CDR1 is ENHRY, CDR2 SYGVKD, per germline.

The sequenced sample was blood. This TCR was recovered from a woman aged 55 to 70 with Graves' ophthalmopathy. The J gene is TRBJ2-2, the V gene TRBV10-3; D remains ambiguous. CDR3 DNA sequence: TGTGCCATCAGTGACGTCGGCGGGGAGCTGTTTTTT. Translation: CAISDVGGELFF.